What follows is one TCR beta chain and its context. Its antigen is unknown. Base-call qualities are not available, and no considerably larger clone is one nucleotide away. The CDR3 covers 15 residues, taking in both the cysteine and the phenylalanine. Only the CDR3 DNA stays, 45 bases, in frame from base 1. V is shortened by 0 bases, J by 9 bases, and the region joining them spans 13 bases. CDR1 and CDR2 were assigned from the germline V gene as SGDLS and YYNGEE. The sample comes from a study of pediatric ulcerative colitis (dated by TCRdb to the late 2010s). Regarding the study in general: Pancolitis was present in fewer than 10 ulcerative colitis patients and left-sided colitis in two, and histology consistent with ulcerative colitis was found in all of these patients. From nine newly diagnosed, treatment-naive pediatric ulcerative colitis patients and four non-IBD control children, paired blood and rectal samples were collected. By Pediatric Ulcerative Colitis Activity Index, two patients had mild disease, four had moderate disease and three had acute severe colitis.

Overall study results and their limits: A couple of rectal CDR3 clonotypes were present in all ulcerative colitis patients and in none of the controls. With only a handful of individuals, the healthy control group was small. For technical reasons, the blood samples of two patients yielded substantially fewer templates, so those samples were excluded from the blood-rectal overlap analysis. Significantly higher autologous blood-rectal clonal overlap was found in ulcerative colitis patients than in controls, which suggested increased T cell trafficking to inflamed tissue. Features of the rectal repertoire distinguished controls, mild-moderate colitis patients and acute severe colitis patients, and in acute severe colitis rectal diversity was lower because of clonal expansions. Because the repertoires came from total lymphocyte DNA, rare subsets such as regulatory T cells may have patterns that are not reflected.

Ulcerative colitis patients had received no immunosuppressive medication before the diagnostic colonoscopy. Blood was sampled at the time of the colonoscopy. The Wizard kit (Promega) was used to extract genomic DNA from the blood and intestinal samples. Rearranged CDR3 beta regions were amplified from genomic DNA with multiplex V and J primers using the immunoSEQ TRB Survey service. To keep sequencing depth equal across samples, survey-level depth of up to 500,000 reads per sample was applied. Libraries were purified, pooled and sequenced on Illumina technology. The published analysis was carried out like this. Productive clonality, sample overlap, pairwise scatters, CDR3 beta length, V/D/J gene usage and productiveness were assessed with immunoSEQ online tools. Alongside Shannon and Simpson indices, calculated diversity was computed as the number of unique rearrangements divided by total templates, multiplied by 100. Principal component analysis was performed on Z-score normalized data with the R prcomp function and the ggbiplot package. Morisita's index was used to quantify the clonal overlap between blood and rectum within each subject. The clones in this table, taken by TCRdb from immuneACCESS, are in-frame only. Not every clone is retained; where verified, under half of the shortfall comes from an unresolved V gene, and the cause of the rest is unknown. D and trimming were read from the DNA, whereas the V and J calls and clone size are those reported in that table. This sample is represented by roughly 14,000 clones; just under 90% of them were singletons. 0.8% to 1% of the sample lies in the top ten.

The sample comprised blood. The source of this sequence is a boy between 5 and 17 years old with moderate ulcerative colitis. The V and J genes are TRBV9 and TRBJ1-6, with an unclear D gene assignment. The DNA sequence reads TGTGCCAGCAGCGTAGGGGGAGGGTATGGTTCACCCCTCCACTTT. Its amino acids are CASSVGGGYGSPLHF.